This TCR beta chain was obtained from a study of blood T cells in healthy people across ages. This CDR3 region has 15 residues. Trimming removed 2 bases at V and 2 bases at J, with 11 bases between. The germline V gene encodes CDR1 SEHNR and CDR2 FQNEAQ (reference sequence). Primed by a sample-barcoded 5' primer and a J-beta primer mix, a second PCR proceeded for about 7 to 11 cycles. Every cDNA molecule bore a tag from a template-switch adaptor containing 12 random nucleotides. TCRdb itself ran the 5' RACE reads through MiXCR, one entry per CDR3 protein. This sample has more than 900,000 distinct CDR3 sequences, with under 30% found just once. This sample also appeared in a second study, on T cells of mothers and their children.

Material for sequencing was blood. This TCR was recovered from a girl aged 2-9 years in good health. The J gene is TRBJ2-3, the V gene TRBV7-9; possible D gene TRBD2, 6 bases. DNA for the CDR3: TGTGCCAGCAGCTTATTTGGGGGGACCACAGATACGCAGTATTTT. Translated, it gives CASSLFGGTTDTQYF.